The next 16 T cell receptor beta chains were all read from a single sample in a study of T cell changes during pregnancy in multiple sclerosis. Sequencing used immunoSEQ multiplex PCR; TCRdb keeps in-frame clones, though not all of them. Among approximately 100,000 clones listed, approximately 94% were seen once. The material sequenced was peripheral blood, taken in the third trimester of pregnancy. Receptor source: a female donor with multiple sclerosis, enrolled in a pregnancy study.

The chain links TRBV6-6 to TRBJ1-5, with 7 positions matching TRBD1. The CDR3 spans 15 residues. V was pared by 6 bases and J by 0 bases, with 5 bases of the junction left unmatched. Germline CDR1 is MNHNY and CDR2 is SVGAGI (reference sequence). CDR3 sequence (DNA): TGTGCCAGCAGGAACAGGGGTTATAGCAATCAGCCCCAGCATTTT. It encodes CASRNRGYSNQPQHF.

The chain links TRBV18 to TRBJ1-5, with 7 bases that match TRBD1. CDR3 length: 15 residues. The trim removed 6 bases at V and 0 bases at J, leaving 5 bases unmatched. Germline-derived CDR1 and CDR2 are KGHSH and LQKENI. The CDR3 DNA follows: TGTGCCAGCTCCCGGGGGACAGATAGCAATCAGCCCCAGCATTTT. This sequence encodes CASSRGTDSNQPQHF.

V and J are TRBV5-8 and TRBJ2-5, with 8 bases identical to TRBD2. The germline CDR1 and CDR2 sequences are SGHTS and YDEGEE. After removal of 6 bases from V and 5 bases from J, the junction contained 15 bases not matched to a gene. This CDR3 region has 16 residues. The CDR3 region has the DNA TGTGCCAGCAAAGAAGCGGGAGTGACGAATAGGGAGACCCAGTACTTC. It yields the protein CASKEAGVTNRETQYF.

The chain couples TRBV5-1 to TRBJ1-2; D is possibly TRBD1 (6 bases). Germline lookup yields CDR1 SGHRS and CDR2 YFSETQ. The CDR3 sequence is 14 residues long. Trimming shortened V by 5 bases and J by 4 bases, and 15 bases separated the two germline ends. The CDR3 DNA follows: TGCGCCAGCAGACCCCCGGGACAATCCTATGGCTACACCTTC. Its protein product is CASRPPGQSYGYTF.

The chain is built from TRBV6-6 and TRBJ1-5; no reliable D call. CDR3 length: 16 amino acids. V was cut by 7 bases and J by 0 bases, with 16 bases left in between. In germline, CDR1 is MNHNY, CDR2 SVGAGI (reference sequence). As DNA, the CDR3 is TGTGCCAGCACCCGAGGAGAGATTTATAGCAATCAGCCCCAGCATTTT. This gives the protein CASTRGEIYSNQPQHF.

The chain uses TRBV11-2 and TRBJ2-1, with TRBD1 identical over 7 bases. The CDR3 totals 15 residues. CDR1 and CDR2 from the germline V gene are SGHAT and FQNNGV. V was pared by 0 bases and J by 7 bases, with 6 bases of the junction left unmatched. CDR3 in amino acids: CASSLDPLTGNEQFF. CDR3 DNA sequence: TGTGCCAGCAGCTTAGATCCCTTGACAGGGAATGAGCAGTTCTTC. Together with reference TRBV11-2 and TRBJ2-1, the CDR3 gives the full variable domain: EAGVAQSPRYKIIEKRQSVAFWCNPISGHATLYWYQQILGQGPKLLIQFQNNGVVDDSQLPKDRFSAERLKGVDSTLKIQPAKLEDSAVYLCASSLDPLTGNEQFFGPGTRLTVL.

The chain couples TRBV11-3 to TRBJ2-5, with D possibly being TRBD2 (6 bases). The CDR3 totals 14 residues. CDR1 and CDR2 from the germline V gene are SGHNT and YENEEA. The V end lost 0 bases, the J end lost 5 bases, and 10 bases lay between the germline ends. The CDR3 coding sequence is TGTGCCAGCAGCTTAGACCCGGGAGATGAGACCCAGTACTTC. This gives the protein CASSLDPGDETQYF. The full variable domain, its missing parts supplied by reference TRBV11-3 and TRBJ2-5, is EAGVVQSPRYKIIEKKQPVAFWCNPISGHNTLYWYLQNLGQGPELLIRYENEEAVDDSQLPKDRFSAERLKGVDSTLKIQPAELGDSAVYLCASSLDPGDETQYFGPGTRLLVL.

The chain carries TRBV6-6 and TRBJ2-7; TRBD1 might be the D (5 bases). Trimming removed 7 bases from V and 3 bases from J, with 13 bases in between. Germline CDR1 MNHNY, CDR2 SVGAGI (reference sequence). The CDR3 has 13 residues. CDR3 bases: TGTGCCAGCACCTTGGACAAGAACTACGAGCAGTACTTC. This sequence encodes CASTLDKNYEQYF.

CDR3 coding DNA: TGTGCCAGCAGCACGCGACGACAGGGGAATGAGCAGTTCTTC. Encoded protein: CASSTRRQGNEQFF. The rearrangement uses TRBV4-2 and TRBJ2-1; 8 nucleotides align to TRBD1. The CDR3 has 14 amino acids. Germline loops: CDR1 LGHNA, CDR2 YNFKEQ. The junction had 7 bases not matched to a gene; V was cut back by 5 bases and J by 7 bases.

This clone came up once. V and J are TRBV19 and TRBJ2-5; D may be TRBD2 (5 bases). CDR3 length equals 14 residues. Germline CDR1 LNHDA, CDR2 SQIVND (reference sequence). V was pared by 3 bases and J by 5 bases, with 13 bases between. The CDR3 loop reads CASSISVGSETQYF. The CDR3 DNA reads TGTGCCAGTAGTATTAGCGTAGGGTCGGAGACCCAGTACTTC.

In DNA form, the CDR3 reads TGTGCCAGCAGCTCCACTTCCGGCAATCAGCCCCAGCATTTT. As protein: CASSSTSGNQPQHF. The chain uses TRBV7-9 and TRBJ1-5; no clear D. Germline CDR1 and CDR2: SEHNR and FQNEAQ (reference sequence). Trimming cost V 4 bases and J 2 bases, with 9 bases left between them. There are 14 residues in the CDR3.

CDR3 coding DNA: TGTGCCAGCAGCGCCCCAGCCGGGGAGCTGTTTTTT. Amino acid sequence: CASSAPAGELFF. This rearrangement joins TRBV9 to TRBJ2-2; D unclear. This CDR3 region has 12 residues. Germline assignment: CDR1 SGDLS and CDR2 YYNGEE. V was shortened by 3 bases and J by 6 bases, with 6 bases between the two germline ends.

V is TRBV7-9 and J is TRBJ2-7, with TRBD2 matching over 9 bases. The CDR3 is 15 residues long. Trimming took 5 bases from V and 8 from J; bases not matched to a gene: 13. The germline V gene has CDR1 SEHNR and CDR2 FQNEAQ (reference sequence). The CDR3 region is CASSKTSGFRYQQYF. CDR3 in DNA: TGTGCCAGCAGCAAGACTAGCGGTTTTCGATACCAGCAGTACTTC.

The rearrangement uses TRBV5-1 and TRBJ2-1; TRBD2 agrees at 7 bases. V lost 0 bases, J lost 0 bases, and 6 bases stayed unmatched. The CDR3 loop spans 17 amino acids. Germline CDR1 reads SGHRS; CDR2 reads YFSETQ. CDR3 region: CASSLAPSGSSYNEQFF. CDR3 bases: TGCGCCAGCAGCTTGGCGCCTAGCGGAAGCTCCTACAATGAGCAGTTCTTC.

The CDR3 loop is CASSGTGDTEAFF. DNA of the CDR3: TGTGCCAGCAGCGGGACAGGGGACACTGAAGCTTTCTTT. The chain joins TRBV6-5 to TRBJ1-1; 10 bases line up with TRBD1. Germline CDR1 MNHEY, CDR2 SVGAGI. Trimming cost V 6 bases and J 3 bases; bases outside gene matches: 1. CDR3 length equals 13 residues.

V usage is TRBV30 and J usage is TRBJ2-1, with 8 nucleotides matching TRBD2. Germline V gene data show CDR1 as GTSNPN and CDR2 as SVGIG (reference sequence). The CDR3 consists of 16 residues. V dropped 0 bases and J dropped 8; count of bases not matched to a gene: 12. Here the CDR3 DNA reads TGTGCCTGGAGTGTACGGCGGGGGGTACATGGAGATGAGCAGTTCTTC. Translated: CAWSVRRGVHGDEQFF.